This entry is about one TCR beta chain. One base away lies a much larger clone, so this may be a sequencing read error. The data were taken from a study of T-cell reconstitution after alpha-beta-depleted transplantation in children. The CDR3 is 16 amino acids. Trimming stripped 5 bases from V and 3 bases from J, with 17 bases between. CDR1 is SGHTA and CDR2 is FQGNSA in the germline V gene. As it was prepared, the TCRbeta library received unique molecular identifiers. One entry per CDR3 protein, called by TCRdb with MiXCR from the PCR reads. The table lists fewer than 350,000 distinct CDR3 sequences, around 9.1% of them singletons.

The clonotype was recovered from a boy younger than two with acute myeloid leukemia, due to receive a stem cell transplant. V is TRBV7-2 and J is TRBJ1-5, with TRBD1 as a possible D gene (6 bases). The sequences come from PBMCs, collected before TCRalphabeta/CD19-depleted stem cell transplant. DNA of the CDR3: TGTGCCAGCAGCCTAATAGGGGGGGTGACCAATCAGCCCCAGCATTTT. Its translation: CASSLIGGVTNQPQHF.